Presented here are 10 T cell receptor beta chains from one specimen sequenced in a study of T cells in localized non-small cell lung cancer. Produced via immunoSEQ multiplex PCR; TCRdb's table is partial and in-frame only. The sample lists around 33,000 clones; roughly 87% were seen once. The sequencing used peripheral blood, collected before any cancer treatment. Every receptor here comes from a woman aged 35-70 years with stage I lung adenocarcinoma.

CDR3 sequence: CASSPTTGANYGYTF. In DNA, the CDR3 is TGTGCCAGCTCACCGACGACAGGGGCTAACTATGGCTACACCTTC. The chain employs TRBV18 and TRBJ1-2, with 8 bases lining up with TRBD1. This CDR3 region has 15 residues. V was pared by 3 bases and J by 0 bases, with 3 bases of the junction left unmatched. The germline V gene has CDR1 KGHSH and CDR2 LQKENI.

V gene TRBV4-1 combines with J gene TRBJ1-3; D remains unclear. This CDR3 spans 15 amino acids. Trimming pared 5 bases from V and 0 bases from J, leaving 11 bases between. Germline CDR1 reads MGHRA; CDR2 reads YSYEKL. The CDR3 DNA is TGCGCCAGCAGCGAACAGTGGCTCTCTGGAAACACCATATATTTT. It encodes CASSEQWLSGNTIYF.

V is TRBV19 and J is TRBJ2-1, with 7 nucleotides matching TRBD1. The junction had 2 bases not matched to a gene; V was cut back by 3 bases and J by 3 bases. CDR1 is LNHDA and CDR2 is SQIVND in the germline V gene (reference sequence). The CDR3 extends over 14 amino acids. CDR3 in DNA: TGTGCCAGTAGTATCTGGGACAGCTACAATGAGCAGTTCTTC. Amino acid sequence: CASSIWDSYNEQFF.

The chain combines TRBV9 with TRBJ1-1, with TRBD1 as a possible D gene (6 bases). Germline V CDR1 and CDR2: SGDLS, YYNGEE. V dropped 3 bases and J dropped 1 base, with 10 bases sitting between them. The CDR3 extends over 14 amino acids. The CDR3 protein is CASSASQGNTEAFF. Here the CDR3 DNA reads TGTGCCAGCAGCGCCTCACAGGGGAACACTGAAGCTTTCTTT.

This rearrangement joins TRBV6-5 to TRBJ1-2, with 7 bases that match TRBD1. V shed 2 bases, J shed 8 bases, and the junction held 5 bases outside the gene matches. The CDR3 is made up of 13 amino acids. Per germline, CDR1 MNHEY and CDR2 SVGAGI. The CDR3, as DNA: TGTGCCAGCAGTTACGCCGACAGGGTGGGCTACACCTTC. It is translated as CASSYADRVGYTF.

The chain is built from TRBV5-1 and TRBJ2-7, with 11 bases lining up with TRBD1. Germline-derived CDR1 and CDR2 are SGHRS and YFSETQ. With 4 bases clipped from V and 4 bases from J, the junction kept 4 bases outside the gene matches. The CDR3 is 14 amino acids. The DNA for the CDR3 is TGCGCCAGCAGCCGGGGACAGGGGGTGTACGAGCAGTACTTC. Amino acids: CASSRGQGVYEQYF. The complete variable domain, with remaining parts taken from reference TRBV5-1 and TRBJ2-7, reads KAGVTQTPRYLIKTRGQQVTLSCSPISGHRSVSWYQQTPGQGLQFLFEYFSETQRNKGNFPGRFSGRQFSNSRSEMNVSTLELGDSALYLCASSRGQGVYEQYFGPGTRLTVT.

The chain combines TRBV27 with TRBJ1-5; D is perhaps TRBD1 (6 bases). Germline V gene lookup returns CDR1 MNHEY and CDR2 SMNVEV (reference sequence). The CDR3 has 13 residues. Trimming removed 6 bases from V and 5 bases from J, with 11 bases in between. The DNA of the CDR3 is TGTGCCAGCAGCCCAGGGGTGGATCAGCCCCAGCATTTT. Encoded protein: CASSPGVDQPQHF.

The gene calls are TRBV19 and TRBJ1-5, with 9 nucleotides matching TRBD1. Germline V CDR1 and CDR2: LNHDA, SQIVND (reference sequence). The CDR3 is 15 amino acids. V gave up 3 bases and J gave up 6 bases; unmatched junction bases: 6. This chain's CDR3 is CASSIYGQGSQPQHF. The CDR3 nucleotides read TGTGCCAGTAGTATTTACGGACAGGGGAGTCAGCCCCAGCATTTT.

This clone was recorded a few times. The chain uses TRBV11-3 and TRBJ1-2; 8 nucleotides align to TRBD1. Germline V CDR1 and CDR2: SGHNT, YENEEA. The CDR3 extends over 19 amino acids. The trim removed 1 base at V and 3 bases at J, leaving 16 bases unmatched. The CDR3, as DNA: TGTGCCAGCAGCTTAGGATTCAACCCTCTCGGGACAGGTGACTATGGCTACACCTTC. It codes for CASSLGFNPLGTGDYGYTF.

The chain links TRBV7-9 to TRBJ2-5; the D is unclear. The J call could be wrong; TRBJ2-7 is a better fit for the DNA end. The CDR3 runs 12 residues. Germline V CDR1 and CDR2: SEHNR, FQNEAQ (reference sequence). The CDR3 region has the DNA TGTGCCAGCAGCTTGCAGCCCTACGAGCAGTACTTC. Translated: CASSLQPYEQYF.